This is a list of T cell receptor beta chains from one sample in a study of cytomegalovirus exposure and HLA in healthy donors. The method was immunoSEQ multiplex PCR; TCRdb's version includes in-frame clones alone and lacks a portion of them. Found here are over 200,000 clones, about 80% of them singletons; the top ten hold 0.58%. The source material was PBMCs. The receptors stem from a woman aged 40 to 49 in good health and CMV-seronegative. CDR3s include the opening cysteine and the closing phenylalanine or tryptophan. The D gene is left open where the match is weak. For some rows the clone size is stated as once, few or many, or as a class when expanded; others skip it.

TRBJ1-4,-,-,TRBV5-1,TGCGCCAGCAGCTTGGCCACAGGCGCAACTAATGAAAAACTGTTTTTT,CASSLATGATNEKLFF
TRBJ1-3,TRBD1,-,TRBV11-2,TGTGCCAGCAGCTCGTCCCGGACAGGCTCTGGAAACACCATATATTTT,CASSSSRTGSGNTIYF
TRBJ1-2,TRBD1,-,TRBV2,TGTGCCAGCAGTTCCACAGGGGTCCCCAGGAACACCTTC,CASSSTGVPRNTF
TRBJ2-3,-,-,TRBV6-5,TGTGCCAGCAGTTTCTCGGGGACACCAGATACGCAGTATTTT,CASSFSGTPDTQYF
TRBJ2-7,-,-,TRBV7-8,TGTGCCAGCCACAGCTTGTACGAGCAGTACTTC,CASHSLYEQYF
TRBJ1-1,TRBD1,-,TRBV13,TGTGCCAGCACCCCCGGTGGAGGGGGCTTTCTTGAAGCTTTCTTT,CASTPGGGGFLEAFF
TRBJ2-7,-,-,TRBV7-9,TGTGCCAGCTGCCCGGGATCGACCTACGAGCAGTACTTC,CASCPGSTYEQYF
TRBJ1-3,-,-,TRBV5-6,TGTGCCAGCAGCTTGGTCCGGACAGCCTACTCTGGAAACACCATATATTTT,CASSLVRTAYSGNTIYF
TRBJ1-2,TRBD1,once,TRBV9,TGTGCCAGCAGCTCGACAGGGGGGGCTGGCTACACCTTC,CASSSTGGAGYTF
TRBJ2-6,-,-,TRBV27,TGTGCCAGCAGTTTAGTCTTGGGGGCCAACGTCCTGACTTTC,CASSLVLGANVLTF
TRBJ1-1,TRBD1,once,TRBV5-8,TGTGCCAGCAGCGATAACCGGGACAGGGGTTCTGAAGCTTTCTTT,CASSDNRDRGSEAFF
TRBJ2-2,TRBD1,-,TRBV11-3,TGTGCCAGCAGCATCCGGGACAGTTACACCGGGGAGCTGTTTTTT,CASSIRDSYTGELFF
TRBJ2-1,-,-,TRBV6-1,TGTGCCAGCGGCGTTTGGGGGCGCTGGGATGAGCAGTTCTTC,CASGVWGRWDEQFF
TRBJ1-5,-,once,TRBV2,TGTGCCAGCAGTCAGGGACAACCGTCTCGGAATCAGCCCCAGCATTTT,CASSQGQPSRNQPQHF
TRBJ2-3,-,-,TRBV6-6,TGTGCCAGCAGTTACCCGAGCACAGATACGCAGTATTTT,CASSYPSTDTQYF
TRBJ1-1,-,-,TRBV15,TGTGCCACCAGCAGAGAGAGGTCCCCGAACACTGAAGCTTTCTTT,CATSRERSPNTEAFF
TRBJ1-3,-,-,TRBV6-6,TGTGCCAGCAGCGCTGGACAGAAAGGAAACACCATATATTTT,CASSAGQKGNTIYF
TRBJ1-5,-,-,TRBV19,TGTGCCAGTAGGGGCGATCAGCCCCAGCATTTT,CASRGDQPQHF
TRBJ1-3,TRBD1,-,TRBV5-1,TGCGCCAGCAGCTTGGAGACAGGGGTGGGAAACACCATATATTTT,CASSLETGVGNTIYF
TRBJ1-2,TRBD1,-,TRBV9,TGTGCCAGCAGCCCACGGACAGGGGATGGCTACACCTTC,CASSPRTGDGYTF
TRBJ1-5,TRBD1,-,TRBV19,TGTGCCAGTAGTATAGTAGCAGGGGGTGGTCAGCCCCAGCATTTT,CASSIVAGGGQPQHF
TRBJ2-7,TRBD1,-,TRBV27,TGTGCCAGCAGTGCCGGGACAGGACGATACGAGCAGTACTTC,CASSAGTGRYEQYF
TRBJ1-5,-,-,TRBV19,TGTGCCAGTAGGACAACGGGAACAAGCAATCAGCCCCAGCATTTT,CASRTTGTSNQPQHF
TRBJ2-5,-,once,TRBV7-9,TGTGCCAGCAGCTTAGGCGTTTCCGGTCGAGAGACCCAGTACTTC,CASSLGVSGRETQYF
TRBJ1-4,-,-,TRBV7-9,TGTGCCAGCAGAAGGGGTTACAATGAAAAACTGTTTTTT,CASRRGYNEKLFF
TRBJ2-7,-,-,TRBV2,TGTGCCAGCAGTACGGACACCGCCGGCGAGCAGTACTTC,CASSTDTAGEQYF
TRBJ1-3,TRBD1,-,TRBV7-8,TGTGCCAGCAGCTCAAGGACAGGCGCTTGGAACACCATATATTTT,CASSSRTGAWNTIYF
TRBJ1-2,-,-,TRBV5-4,TGTGCCAGCAGTCTACAGGGTTCGTCAGGCTACACCTTC,CASSLQGSSGYTF
TRBJ2-7,-,-,TRBV7-8,TGTGCCAGCAGCTTAGTGCCGTCTTCGGACTACGAGCAGTACTTC,CASSLVPSSDYEQYF
TRBJ1-1,-,-,TRBV19,TGTGCCAGTAGTATAGGAACAGGCCGGCACACTGAAGCTTTCTTT,CASSIGTGRHTEAFF
TRBJ1-6,TRBD1,-,TRBV25-1,TGTGCCAGCAGTTACAGGGGGCGGAATTCACCCCTCCACTTT,CASSYRGRNSPLHF
TRBJ1-1,-,once,TRBV30,TGTGCCTGGAGTGTACATGAGAACACTGAAGCTTTCTTT,CAWSVHENTEAFF
TRBJ1-1,-,-,TRBV5-1,TGCGCCAGCAGCTTGGAATTCGGGATGGGCACTGAAGCTTTCTTT,CASSLEFGMGTEAFF
TRBJ1-5,-,-,TRBV6-7,TGTGCCAGTCCGCCGCCTGAAACTACCCTCAATCAGCCCCAGCATTTT,CASPPPETTLNQPQHF
TRBJ2-5,TRBD2,-,TRBV19,TGTGCCAGTAGTATAGATCAGGGGACTAGCGGGGTTACCCAAGAGACCCAGTACTTC,CASSIDQGTSGVTQETQYF
TRBJ1-2,-,-,TRBV20-1,TGCAGTGCCGGGGTTAACTATGGCTACACCTTC,CSAGVNYGYTF
TRBJ2-7,-,-,TRBV7-9,TGTGCCAGCGGTCACGGTTCCTACGAGCAGTACTTC,CASGHGSYEQYF
TRBJ2-3,-,-,TRBV19,TGTGCCAGTAGTCATTTTAGTGGAGATACGCAGTATTTT,CASSHFSGDTQYF
TRBJ1-1,-,-,TRBV18,TGTGCCAGCTCACCACGCAGGCCCACTGAAGCTTTCTTT,CASSPRRPTEAFF
TRBJ1-1,TRBD1,-,TRBV11-2,TGTGCCAGCACCGGAGATGGACAGGGGCGGATTAGAACTGAAGCTTTCTTT,CASTGDGQGRIRTEAFF
TRBJ1-1,TRBD1,-,TRBV6-4,TGTGCCAGCAGAGGACAGGGTGTGACTGAAGCTTTCTTT,CASRGQGVTEAFF
TRBJ2-7,TRBD1,-,TRBV19,TGTGCCAGTAGACGTGGTCAGGGGGCTTTCTACGAGCAGTACTTC,CASRRGQGAFYEQYF
TRBJ2-5,TRBD1,-,TRBV6-6,TGTGCCAGCAGCCCTGAGAGGACAGGGGGCCAAGAGACCCAGTACTTC,CASSPERTGGQETQYF
TRBJ1-6,TRBD1,-,TRBV27,TGTGCCAGCAGTAGGGGGACAGGGGAATCACCCCTCCACTTT,CASSRGTGESPLHF
TRBJ2-7,TRBD1,-,TRBV6-5,TGTGCCAGCAGCCCCGGGACAGGACCCTACGAGCAGTACTTC,CASSPGTGPYEQYF
TRBJ2-3,-,-,TRBV28,TGTGCCAGCAGTTCTCAAGGGGTTTATACGCAGTATTTT,CASSSQGVYTQYF
TRBJ2-7,TRBD1,-,TRBV9,TGTGCCAGCAGCGCCACGACAGGGGTCGGCGAGCAGTACTTC,CASSATTGVGEQYF